Below are 9 T cell receptor beta chains sequenced from a single sample in a study of T cell responses to AZD1222 COVID-19 vaccine. Using immunoSEQ multiplex PCR, the repertoire was profiled, and TCRdb retains in-frame clones only, with some absent. The sample has some 150,000 clones, about 91% seen once. The specimen was peripheral blood, collected on day 0 of AZD1222 vaccination. These TCRs come from an adult in good health.

This clone came up once. This chain links TRBV10-3 with TRBJ1-5; D perhaps matches TRBD1 (5 bases). The germline gives CDR1 ENHRY, CDR2 SYGVKD. CDR3 length: 15 residues. Trimming took off 0 bases at V and 11 bases at J, with 17 bases between the two ends. DNA of the CDR3: TGTGCCATCAGTGAGTCGTTGGGGCCTCGGGAGACCCAGCATTTT. It yields the protein CAISESLGPRETQHF.

The chain has TRBV2 and TRBJ2-7; tentatively, D is TRBD2 (5 bases). Trimming stripped 6 bases from V and 0 bases from J, with 12 bases between. The CDR3 extends over 14 amino acids. Germline values: CDR1 SNHLY, CDR2 FYNNEI. In nucleotides, the CDR3 is TGTGCCAGCAGAGAAAAGCGGAACTCCTACGAGCAGTACTTC. This codes for CASREKRNSYEQYF.

V gene TRBV9 combines with J gene TRBJ1-3; D is possibly TRBD1 (5 bases). V shed 4 bases and J shed 4 bases, with 12 bases lying between them. Germline V gene data show CDR1 as SGDLS and CDR2 as YYNGEE. This CDR3 contains 14 residues. DNA of the CDR3: TGTGCCAGCAGCCCTCGGGACCTCGGAAACACCATATATTTT. Translating it yields CASSPRDLGNTIYF.

The chain carries TRBV5-1 and TRBJ2-5; D call uncertain. Trimming removed 1 base from V and 1 base from J, with 8 bases in between. This CDR3 region has 14 residues. Per germline, CDR1 SGHRS and CDR2 YFSETQ. The CDR3 sequence: CASSLMQSQETQYF. The CDR3 bases are TGCGCCAGCAGCTTGATGCAGTCCCAAGAGACCCAGTACTTC.

This clone was detected many times. The chain has TRBV30 and TRBJ1-1, with unresolved D. The CDR3 length is 11 residues. Trimming shortened V by 2 bases and J by 8 bases, and 9 bases separated the two germline ends. Germline CDR1 GTSNPN, CDR2 SVGIG (reference sequence). The CDR3 reads CAWSMGAEAFF. CDR3 nucleotide sequence: TGTGCCTGGAGTATGGGTGCCGAAGCTTTCTTT. The full variable domain, its missing parts supplied by reference TRBV30 and TRBJ1-1, is SQTIHQWPATLVQPVGSPLSLECTVEGTSNPNLYWYRQAAGRGLQLLFYSVGIGQISSEVPQNLSASRPQDRQFILSSKKLLLSDSGFYLCAWSMGAEAFFGQGTRLTVV.

This clone appeared once. CDR3 loop: CASRVTHTVQPQHF. DNA for the CDR3: TGTGCCAGCAGAGTCACCCACACGGTCCAGCCCCAGCATTTT. This chain joins TRBV2 and TRBJ1-5; D gene uncertain. V was clipped by 6 bases and J by 7 bases, with 16 bases between them. Per germline, CDR1 SNHLY and CDR2 FYNNEI. The CDR3 sequence is 14 residues long.

The rearrangement joins TRBV9 to TRBJ1-2; tentative D call: TRBD1 (5 bases). The CDR3 is 14 residues long. Germline V gene sequence: CDR1 SGDLS, CDR2 YYNGEE. V lost 5 bases and J 2 bases, leaving 13 bases between the germline ends. This chain's CDR3 is CASSAGVGNYGYTF. The DNA for the CDR3 is TGTGCCAGCAGTGCGGGGGTAGGAAACTATGGCTACACCTTC.

The chain combines TRBV11-2 with TRBJ1-3, with D uncertain. CDR3 size: 14 residues. Germline CDR1 and CDR2: SGHAT and FQNNGV. Trimming pared 1 base from V and 2 bases from J, leaving 6 bases between. The CDR3 DNA follows: TGTGCCAGCAGCTTAGGGGAGGCTGGAAACACCATATATTTT. This codes for CASSLGEAGNTIYF.

The chain's CDR3 is CASTRDRGLSGANVLTF. CDR3 coding DNA: TGTGCCAGTACCCGGGACAGGGGACTCTCTGGGGCCAACGTCCTGACTTTC. This chain uses TRBV19 with TRBJ2-6, with 10 bases fitting TRBD1. In germline, CDR1 is LNHDA, CDR2 SQIVND (reference sequence). The CDR3 spans 17 residues. V was clipped by 7 bases and J by 0 bases; unmatched bases: 6.